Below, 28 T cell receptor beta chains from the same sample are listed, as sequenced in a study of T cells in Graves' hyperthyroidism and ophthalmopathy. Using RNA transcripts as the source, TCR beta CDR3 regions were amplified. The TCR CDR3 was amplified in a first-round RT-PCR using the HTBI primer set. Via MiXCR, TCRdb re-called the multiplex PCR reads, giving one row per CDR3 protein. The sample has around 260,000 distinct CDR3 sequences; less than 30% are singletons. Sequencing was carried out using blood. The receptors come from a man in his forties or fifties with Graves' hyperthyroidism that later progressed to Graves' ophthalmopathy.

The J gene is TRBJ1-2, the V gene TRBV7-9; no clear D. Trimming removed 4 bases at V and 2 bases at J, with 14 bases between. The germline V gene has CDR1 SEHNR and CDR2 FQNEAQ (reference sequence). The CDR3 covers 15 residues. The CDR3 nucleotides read TGTGCCAGCAGCTCCACCCGGACCGCGAACTATGGCTACACCTTC. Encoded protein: CASSSTRTANYGYTF.

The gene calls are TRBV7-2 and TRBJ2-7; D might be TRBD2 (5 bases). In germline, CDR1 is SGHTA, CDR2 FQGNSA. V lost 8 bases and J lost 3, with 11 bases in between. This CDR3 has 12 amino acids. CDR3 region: CASRGLDYEQYF. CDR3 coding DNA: TGTGCCAGCCGAGGGTTAGACTACGAGCAGTACTTC.

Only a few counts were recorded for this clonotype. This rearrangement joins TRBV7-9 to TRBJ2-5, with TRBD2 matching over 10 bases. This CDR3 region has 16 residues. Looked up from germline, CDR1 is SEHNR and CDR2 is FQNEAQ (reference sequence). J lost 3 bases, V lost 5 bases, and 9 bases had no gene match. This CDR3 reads CASSPGTSEIEETQYF. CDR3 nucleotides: TGTGCCAGCAGCCCCGGGACTAGCGAGATTGAAGAGACCCAGTACTTC.

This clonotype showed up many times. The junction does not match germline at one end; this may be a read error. DNA of the CDR3: TGTGCCAGCAGCCCGTCCCCCCGAAGAACGAACGCCGGGGAGCTGCTTTTT. It encodes CASSPSPRRTNAGELLF. The chain recombines TRBV7-3 with TRBJ2-2; D is possibly TRBD2 (5 bases). Germline V lookup: CDR1 SGHTA, CDR2 FQGTGA. The CDR3 is 17 residues long.

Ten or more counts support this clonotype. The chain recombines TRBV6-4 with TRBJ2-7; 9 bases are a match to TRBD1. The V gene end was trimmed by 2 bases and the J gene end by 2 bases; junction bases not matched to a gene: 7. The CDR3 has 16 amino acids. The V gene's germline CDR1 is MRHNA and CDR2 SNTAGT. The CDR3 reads CASSDTIRDRAYEQYF. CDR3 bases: TGTGCCAGCAGTGACACCATCCGGGACAGGGCCTACGAGCAGTACTTC.

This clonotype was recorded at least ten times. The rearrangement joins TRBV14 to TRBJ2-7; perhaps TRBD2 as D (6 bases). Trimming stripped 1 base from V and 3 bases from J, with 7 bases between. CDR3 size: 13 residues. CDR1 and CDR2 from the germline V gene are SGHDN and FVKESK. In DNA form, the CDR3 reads TGTGCCAGCAGCCAAGGACTAGTCTACGAGCAGTACTTC. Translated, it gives CASSQGLVYEQYF.

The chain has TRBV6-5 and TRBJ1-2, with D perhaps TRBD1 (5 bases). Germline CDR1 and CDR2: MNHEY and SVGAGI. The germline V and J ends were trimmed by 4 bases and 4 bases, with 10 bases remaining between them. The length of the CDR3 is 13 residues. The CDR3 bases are TGTGCCAGCAGTTTACAGGAACCCTATGGCTACACCTTC. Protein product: CASSLQEPYGYTF.

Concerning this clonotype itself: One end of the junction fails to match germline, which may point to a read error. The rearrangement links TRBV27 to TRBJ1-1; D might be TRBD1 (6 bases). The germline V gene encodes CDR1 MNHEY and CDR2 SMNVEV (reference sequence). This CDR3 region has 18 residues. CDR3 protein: CGSSSPDSLRGMNAEAFF. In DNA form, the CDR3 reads TGTGGCAGCAGTTCCCCGGACAGCTTAAGGGGAATGAACGCTGAAGCTTTCTTT.

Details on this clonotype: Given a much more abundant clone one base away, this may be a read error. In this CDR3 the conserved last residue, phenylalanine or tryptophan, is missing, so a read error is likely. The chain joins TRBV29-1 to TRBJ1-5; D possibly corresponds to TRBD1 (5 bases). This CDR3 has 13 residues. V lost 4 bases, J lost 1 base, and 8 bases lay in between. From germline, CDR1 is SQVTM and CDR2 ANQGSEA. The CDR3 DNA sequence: TGCAGCGTTGGACAGATAAGCAATCAGCCCCAGCATTCT. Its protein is CSVGQISNQPQHS.

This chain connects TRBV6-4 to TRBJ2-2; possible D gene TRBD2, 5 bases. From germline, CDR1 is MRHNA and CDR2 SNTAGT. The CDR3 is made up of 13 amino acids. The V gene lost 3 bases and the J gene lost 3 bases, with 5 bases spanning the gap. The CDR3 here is CASSEDYTGELFF. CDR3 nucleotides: TGTGCCAGCAGTGAGGACTACACCGGGGAGCTGTTTTTT.

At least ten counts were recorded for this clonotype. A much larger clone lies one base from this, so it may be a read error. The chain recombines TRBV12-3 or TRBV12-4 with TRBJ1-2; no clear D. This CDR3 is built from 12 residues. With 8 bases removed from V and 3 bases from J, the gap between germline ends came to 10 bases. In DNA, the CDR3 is TGTGCCAGCGGATATACTGACTATGGCTACACCTTC. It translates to CASGYTDYGYTF.

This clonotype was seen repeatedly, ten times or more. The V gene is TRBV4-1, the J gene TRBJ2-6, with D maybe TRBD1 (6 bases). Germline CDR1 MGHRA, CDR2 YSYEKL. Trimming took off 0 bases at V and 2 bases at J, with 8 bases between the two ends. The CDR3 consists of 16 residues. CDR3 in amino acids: CASSQEAGAGANVLTF. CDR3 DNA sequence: TGCGCCAGCAGCCAAGAAGCAGGGGCTGGGGCCAACGTCCTGACTTTC.

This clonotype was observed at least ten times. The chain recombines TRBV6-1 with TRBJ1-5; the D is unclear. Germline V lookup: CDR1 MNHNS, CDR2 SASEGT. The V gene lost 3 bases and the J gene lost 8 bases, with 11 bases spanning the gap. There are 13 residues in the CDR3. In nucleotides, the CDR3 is TGTGCCAGCAGTGACATAGATTTCAAGCCCCAGCATTTT. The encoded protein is CASSDIDFKPQHF.

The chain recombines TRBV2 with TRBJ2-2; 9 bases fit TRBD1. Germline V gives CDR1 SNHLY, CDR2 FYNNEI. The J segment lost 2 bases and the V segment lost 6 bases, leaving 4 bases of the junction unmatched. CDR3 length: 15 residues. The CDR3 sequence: CASSTGQGNTGELFF. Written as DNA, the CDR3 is TGTGCCAGCAGCACGGGACAGGGCAACACCGGGGAGCTGTTTTTT.

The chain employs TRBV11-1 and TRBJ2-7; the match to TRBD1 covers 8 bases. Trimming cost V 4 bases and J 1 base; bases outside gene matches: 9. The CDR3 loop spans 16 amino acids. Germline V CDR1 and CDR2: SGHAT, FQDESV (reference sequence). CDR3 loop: CASSSPRDRTSYEQYF. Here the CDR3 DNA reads TGTGCCAGCAGCTCCCCCCGGGACAGGACGTCCTACGAGCAGTACTTC.

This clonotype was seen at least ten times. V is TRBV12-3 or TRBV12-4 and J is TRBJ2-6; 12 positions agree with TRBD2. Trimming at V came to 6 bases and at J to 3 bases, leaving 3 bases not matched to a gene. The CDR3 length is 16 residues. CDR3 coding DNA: TGTGCCAGCAGAAGACTAGCGGGAGTTGGGGCCAACGTCCTGACTTTC. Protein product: CASRRLAGVGANVLTF.

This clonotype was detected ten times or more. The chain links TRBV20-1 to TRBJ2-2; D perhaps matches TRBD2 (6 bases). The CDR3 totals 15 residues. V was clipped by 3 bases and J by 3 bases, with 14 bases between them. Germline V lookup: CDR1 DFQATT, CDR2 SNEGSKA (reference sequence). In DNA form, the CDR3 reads TGCAGTGCTAGTGGTCTAACGGGGGACACCGGGGAGCTGTTTTTT. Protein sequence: CSASGLTGDTGELFF.

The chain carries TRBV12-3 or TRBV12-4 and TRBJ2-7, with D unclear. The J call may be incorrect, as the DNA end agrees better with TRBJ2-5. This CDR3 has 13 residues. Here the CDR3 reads CASSFLLSETQYF. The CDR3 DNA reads TGTGCCAGCAGTTTTCTACTAAGTGAGACCCAGTACTTC.

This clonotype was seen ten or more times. Written as DNA, the CDR3 is TGTGCCACCAGAAGCTCCACGGGGGTGGGCTACGAGCAGTACTTC. This encodes CATRSSTGVGYEQYF. This chain uses TRBV15 with TRBJ2-7, with a weak D call TRBD2 (6 bases). This CDR3 contains 15 residues. Trimming pared 6 bases from V and 3 bases from J, leaving 18 bases between. Germline V gene sequence: CDR1 LNHNV, CDR2 YYDKDF (reference sequence).

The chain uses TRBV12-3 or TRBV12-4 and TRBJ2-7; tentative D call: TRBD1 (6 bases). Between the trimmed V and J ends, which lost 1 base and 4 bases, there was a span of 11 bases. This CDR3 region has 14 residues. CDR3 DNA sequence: TGTGCCAGCAGTTTAGACGGGACAATGTACGAGCAGTACTTC. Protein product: CASSLDGTMYEQYF.

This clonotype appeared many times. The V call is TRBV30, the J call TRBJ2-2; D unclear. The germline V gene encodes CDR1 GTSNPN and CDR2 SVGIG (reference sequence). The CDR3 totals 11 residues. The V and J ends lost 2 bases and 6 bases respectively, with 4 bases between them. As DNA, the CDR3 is TGTGCCTGGAGTCCCTCCGGGGAGCTGTTTTTT. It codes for CAWSPSGELFF.

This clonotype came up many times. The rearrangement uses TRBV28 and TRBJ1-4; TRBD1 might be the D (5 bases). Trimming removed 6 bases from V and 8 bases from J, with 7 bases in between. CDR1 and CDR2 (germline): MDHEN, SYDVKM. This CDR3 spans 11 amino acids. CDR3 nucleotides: TGTGCCAGCAGGCGACAGGAAAAACTGTTTTTT. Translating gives CASRRQEKLFF. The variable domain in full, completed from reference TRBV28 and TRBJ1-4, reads DVKVTQSSRYLVKRTGEKVFLECVQDMDHENMFWYRQDPGLGLRLIYFSYDVKMKEKGDIPEGYSVSREKKERFSLILESASTNQTSMYLCASRRQEKLFFGSGTQLSVL.

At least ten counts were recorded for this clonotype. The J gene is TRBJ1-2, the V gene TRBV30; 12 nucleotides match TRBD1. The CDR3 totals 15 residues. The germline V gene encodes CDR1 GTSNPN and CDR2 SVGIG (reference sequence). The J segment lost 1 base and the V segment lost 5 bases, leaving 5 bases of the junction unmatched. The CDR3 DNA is TGTGCCTGGGCCGGGACAGGGGGCCTTAACTATGGCTACACCTTC. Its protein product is CAWAGTGGLNYGYTF.

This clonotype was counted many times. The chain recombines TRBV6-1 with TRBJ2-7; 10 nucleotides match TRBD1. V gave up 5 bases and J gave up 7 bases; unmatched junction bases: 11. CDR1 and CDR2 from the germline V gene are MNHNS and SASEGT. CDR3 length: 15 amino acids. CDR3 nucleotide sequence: TGTGCCAGCAGTCCCCGACAGGGGGCAGCGGGAGAGCAGTACTTC. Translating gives CASSPRQGAAGEQYF.

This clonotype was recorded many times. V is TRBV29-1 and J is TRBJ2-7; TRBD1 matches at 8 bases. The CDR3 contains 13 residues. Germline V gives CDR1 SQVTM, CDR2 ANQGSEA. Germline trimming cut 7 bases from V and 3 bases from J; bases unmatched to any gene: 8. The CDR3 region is CSATGQVVYEQYF. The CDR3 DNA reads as TGCAGCGCCACGGGACAGGTTGTCTACGAGCAGTACTTC.

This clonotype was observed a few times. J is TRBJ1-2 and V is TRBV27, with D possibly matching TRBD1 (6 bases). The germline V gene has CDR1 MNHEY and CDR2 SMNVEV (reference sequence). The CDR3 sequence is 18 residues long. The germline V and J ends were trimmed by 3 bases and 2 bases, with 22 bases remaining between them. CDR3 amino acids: CASSFNRERELGNYGYTF. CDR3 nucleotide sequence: TGTGCCAGCAGTTTTAACAGGGAGAGGGAACTAGGGAACTATGGCTACACCTTC.

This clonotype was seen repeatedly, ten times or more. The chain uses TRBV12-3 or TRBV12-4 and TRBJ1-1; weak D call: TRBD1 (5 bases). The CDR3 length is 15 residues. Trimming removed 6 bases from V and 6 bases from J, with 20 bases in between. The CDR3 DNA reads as TGTGCCAGCAGGCTGGGGACGGTCTTATTCGCTGAAGCTTTCTTT. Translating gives CASRLGTVLFAEAFF.

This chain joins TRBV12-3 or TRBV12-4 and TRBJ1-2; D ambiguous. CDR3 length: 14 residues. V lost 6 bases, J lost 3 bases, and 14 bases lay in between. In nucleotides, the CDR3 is TGTGCCAGCAGCCGTTCGCAACTTCACTATGGCTACACCTTC. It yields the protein CASSRSQLHYGYTF.